What follows is one T cell receptor (beta chain) and its context. Per the germline V gene, CDR1 is LGHDT and CDR2 is YNNKEL (reference sequence). This CDR3 contains 17 residues. The V segment lost 2 bases and the J segment 5 bases; nucleotides outside the gene matches: 12. The record originates from a study of blood T cell repertoires in COVID-19. Study context: Acute and convalescent COVID-19 specimens originated in the United States, Italy and Spain. Sources were T cells, B-cell-depleted T cells, or PBMCs; the material itself was cDNA or gDNA.

In the study's own analysis: Amplification from reference gene primers served as the basis for estimated nucleated cell counts. Method: immunoSEQ multiplex PCR; TCRdb's copy keeps in-frame clones and lacks some. That table supplies the V and J calls and clone size; D and trimming were determined from the DNA. The table lists 61,000 or so clones, over 80% of them singletons. The TCR comes from a woman of 80 years or more with acute or convalescent COVID-19. J is TRBJ2-5 and V is TRBV3-1 (or the pseudogene TRBV3-2); 9 bases align to TRBD1. The sequencing input was peripheral blood. The DNA of the CDR3 is TGTGCCAGCAGCCAAAGGAAGTTCGGGACAGGGAAGGAGACCCAGTACTTC. It translates to CASSQRKFGTGKETQYF.